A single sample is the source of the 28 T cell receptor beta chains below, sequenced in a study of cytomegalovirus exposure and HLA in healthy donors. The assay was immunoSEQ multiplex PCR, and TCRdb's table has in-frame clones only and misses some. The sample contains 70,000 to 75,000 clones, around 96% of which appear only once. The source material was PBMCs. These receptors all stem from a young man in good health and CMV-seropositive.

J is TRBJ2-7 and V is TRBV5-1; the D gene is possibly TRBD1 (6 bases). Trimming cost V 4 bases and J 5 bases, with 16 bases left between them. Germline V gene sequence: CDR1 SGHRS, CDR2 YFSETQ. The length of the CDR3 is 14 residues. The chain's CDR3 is CASSPRQAWNEQYF. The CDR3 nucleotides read TGCGCCAGCAGCCCTCGACAGGCTTGGAACGAGCAGTACTTC.

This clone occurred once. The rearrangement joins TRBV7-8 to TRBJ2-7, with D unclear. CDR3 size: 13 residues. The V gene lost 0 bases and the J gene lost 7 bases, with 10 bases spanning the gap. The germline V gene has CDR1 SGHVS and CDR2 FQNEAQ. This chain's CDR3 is CASSLASGSEQYF. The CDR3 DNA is TGTGCCAGCAGCTTAGCATCGGGTTCGGAGCAGTACTTC.

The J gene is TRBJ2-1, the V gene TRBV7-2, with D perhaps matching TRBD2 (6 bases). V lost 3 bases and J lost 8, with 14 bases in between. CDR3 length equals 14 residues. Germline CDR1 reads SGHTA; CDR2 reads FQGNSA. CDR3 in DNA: TGTGCCAGCAGCTTGAGGAGGGGAAGCGATGAGCAGTTCTTC. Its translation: CASSLRRGSDEQFF.

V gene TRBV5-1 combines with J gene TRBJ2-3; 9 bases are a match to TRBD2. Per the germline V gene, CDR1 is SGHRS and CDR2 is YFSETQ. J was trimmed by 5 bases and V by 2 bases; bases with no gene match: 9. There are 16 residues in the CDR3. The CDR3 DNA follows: TGCGCCAGCAGCTTCTTCCGGCGGGAGGGCCAAGATACGCAGTATTTT. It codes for CASSFFRREGQDTQYF.

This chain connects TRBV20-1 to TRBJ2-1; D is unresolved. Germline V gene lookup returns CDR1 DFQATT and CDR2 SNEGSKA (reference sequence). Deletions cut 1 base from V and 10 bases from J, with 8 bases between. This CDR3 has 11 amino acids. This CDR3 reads CSARAWREQFF. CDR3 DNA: TGCAGTGCTAGAGCTTGGCGGGAGCAGTTCTTC.

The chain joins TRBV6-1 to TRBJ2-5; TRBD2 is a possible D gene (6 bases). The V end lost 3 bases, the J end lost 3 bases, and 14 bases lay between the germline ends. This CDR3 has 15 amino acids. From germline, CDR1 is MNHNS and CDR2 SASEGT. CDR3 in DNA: TGTGCCAGCAGTGATCCCCTTGGGGGGAAAGAGACCCAGTACTTC. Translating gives CASSDPLGGKETQYF.

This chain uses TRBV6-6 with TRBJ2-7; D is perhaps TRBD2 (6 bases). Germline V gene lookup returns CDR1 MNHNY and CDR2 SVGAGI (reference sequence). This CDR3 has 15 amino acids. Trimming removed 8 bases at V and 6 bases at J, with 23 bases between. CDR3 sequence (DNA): TGTGCCAGCTCAACCCCCGCCATAATGGGGGGCGAGCAGTACTTC. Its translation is CASSTPAIMGGEQYF.

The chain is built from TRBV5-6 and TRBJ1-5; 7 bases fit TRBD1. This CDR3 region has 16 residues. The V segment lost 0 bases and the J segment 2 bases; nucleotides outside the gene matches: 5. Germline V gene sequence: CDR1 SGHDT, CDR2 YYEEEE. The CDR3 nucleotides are TGTGCCAGCAGCTTGGCTACAGGGGTGCGCAATCAGCCCCAGCATTTT. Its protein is CASSLATGVRNQPQHF.

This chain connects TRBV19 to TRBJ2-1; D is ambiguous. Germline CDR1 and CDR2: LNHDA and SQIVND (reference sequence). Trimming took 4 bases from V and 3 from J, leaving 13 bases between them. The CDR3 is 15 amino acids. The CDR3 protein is CASSTGLEIYNEQFF. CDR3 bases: TGTGCCAGTAGTACCGGATTGGAGATCTACAATGAGCAGTTCTTC. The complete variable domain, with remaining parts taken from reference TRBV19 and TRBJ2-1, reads DGGITQSPKYLFRKEGQNVTLSCEQNLNHDAMYWYRQDPGQGLRLIYYSQIVNDFQKGDIAEGYSVSREKKESFPLTVTSAQKNPTAFYLCASSTGLEIYNEQFFGPGTRLTVL.

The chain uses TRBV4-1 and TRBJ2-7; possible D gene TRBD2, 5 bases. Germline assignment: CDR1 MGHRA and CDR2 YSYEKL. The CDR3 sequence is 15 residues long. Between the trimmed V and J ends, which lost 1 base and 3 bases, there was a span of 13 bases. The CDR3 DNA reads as TGCGCCAGCAGCCAAGCCCCCCGAGGGCTCTACGAGCAGTACTTC. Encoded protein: CASSQAPRGLYEQYF.

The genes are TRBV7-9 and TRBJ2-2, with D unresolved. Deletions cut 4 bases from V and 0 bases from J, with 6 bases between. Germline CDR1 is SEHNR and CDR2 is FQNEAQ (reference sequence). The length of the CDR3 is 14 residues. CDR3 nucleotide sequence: TGTGCCAGCAGCTCCCAGGCGAACACCGGGGAGCTGTTTTTT. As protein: CASSSQANTGELFF.

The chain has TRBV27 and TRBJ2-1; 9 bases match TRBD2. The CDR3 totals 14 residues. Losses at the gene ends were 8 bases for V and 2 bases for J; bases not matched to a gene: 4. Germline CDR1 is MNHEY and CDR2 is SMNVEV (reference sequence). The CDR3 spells CASGSGGPYNEQFF. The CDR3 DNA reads TGTGCCAGCGGCAGCGGGGGGCCCTACAATGAGCAGTTCTTC.

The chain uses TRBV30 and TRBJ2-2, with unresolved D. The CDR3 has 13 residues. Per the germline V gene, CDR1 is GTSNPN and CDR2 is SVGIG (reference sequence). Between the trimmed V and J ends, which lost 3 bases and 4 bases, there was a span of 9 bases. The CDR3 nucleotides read TGTGCCTGGAGGCCCGGGTCCACCGGGGAGCTGTTTTTT. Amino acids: CAWRPGSTGELFF.

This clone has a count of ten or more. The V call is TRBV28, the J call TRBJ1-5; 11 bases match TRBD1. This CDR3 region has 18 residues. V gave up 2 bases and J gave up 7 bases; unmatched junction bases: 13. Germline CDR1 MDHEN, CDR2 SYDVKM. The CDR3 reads CASSLGQGAEVFVQPQHF. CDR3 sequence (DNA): TGTGCCAGCAGTTTAGGACAGGGGGCCGAAGTATTCGTCCAGCCCCAGCATTTT.

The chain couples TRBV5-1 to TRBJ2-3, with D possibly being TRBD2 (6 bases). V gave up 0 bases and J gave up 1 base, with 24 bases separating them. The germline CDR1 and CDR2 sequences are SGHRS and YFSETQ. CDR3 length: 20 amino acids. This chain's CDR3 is CASSLALSFGGVTGTDTQYF. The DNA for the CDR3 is TGCGCCAGCAGCTTGGCCTTGAGTTTTGGAGGGGTGACGGGCACAGATACGCAGTATTTT.

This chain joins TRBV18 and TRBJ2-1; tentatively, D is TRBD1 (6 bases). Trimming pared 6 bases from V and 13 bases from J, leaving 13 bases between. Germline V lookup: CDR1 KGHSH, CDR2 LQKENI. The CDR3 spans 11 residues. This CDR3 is CASSQDRYQFF. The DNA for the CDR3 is TGTGCCAGCTCCCAAGACAGGTATCAGTTCTTC.

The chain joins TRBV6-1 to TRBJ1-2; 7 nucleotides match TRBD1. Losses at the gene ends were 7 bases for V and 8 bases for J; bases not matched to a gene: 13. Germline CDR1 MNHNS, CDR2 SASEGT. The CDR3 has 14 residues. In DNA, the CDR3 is TGTGCCAGCAACCTGGGACAGACCCGGGGGGGCTACACCTTC. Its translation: CASNLGQTRGGYTF.

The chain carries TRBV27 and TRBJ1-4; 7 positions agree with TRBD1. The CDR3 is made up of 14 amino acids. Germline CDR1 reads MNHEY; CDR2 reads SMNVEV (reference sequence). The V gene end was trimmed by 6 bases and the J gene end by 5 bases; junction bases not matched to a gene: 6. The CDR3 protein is CASRGDSRNEKLFF. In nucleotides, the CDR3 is TGTGCCAGCAGGGGGGACAGCCGGAATGAAAAACTGTTTTTT.

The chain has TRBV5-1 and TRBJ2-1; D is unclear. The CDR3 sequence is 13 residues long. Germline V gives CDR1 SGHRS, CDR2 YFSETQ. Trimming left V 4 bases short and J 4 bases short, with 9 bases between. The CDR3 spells CASSPSTYNEQFF. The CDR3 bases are TGCGCCAGCAGCCCGTCCACTTACAATGAGCAGTTCTTC.

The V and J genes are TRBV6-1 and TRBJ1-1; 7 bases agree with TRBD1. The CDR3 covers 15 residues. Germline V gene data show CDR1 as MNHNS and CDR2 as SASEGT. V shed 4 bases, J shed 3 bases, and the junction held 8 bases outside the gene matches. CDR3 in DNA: TGTGCCAGCAGTGGTCAGGGGGGTGGTTACACTGAAGCTTTCTTT. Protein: CASSGQGGGYTEAFF.

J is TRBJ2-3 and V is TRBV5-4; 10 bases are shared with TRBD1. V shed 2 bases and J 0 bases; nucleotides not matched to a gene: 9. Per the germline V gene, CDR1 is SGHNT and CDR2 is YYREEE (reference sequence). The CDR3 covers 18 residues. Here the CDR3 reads CASSFTRQGALSTDTQYF. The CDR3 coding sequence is TGTGCCAGCAGCTTCACCCGACAGGGGGCCCTGAGCACAGATACGCAGTATTTT.

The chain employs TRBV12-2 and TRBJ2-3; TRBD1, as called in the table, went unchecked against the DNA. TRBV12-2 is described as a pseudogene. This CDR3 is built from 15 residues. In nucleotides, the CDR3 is TGTGCAAGTCGCCCGGACAGGGAGGCCCCAGATACGCAGTATTTT. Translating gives CASRPDREAPDTQYF.

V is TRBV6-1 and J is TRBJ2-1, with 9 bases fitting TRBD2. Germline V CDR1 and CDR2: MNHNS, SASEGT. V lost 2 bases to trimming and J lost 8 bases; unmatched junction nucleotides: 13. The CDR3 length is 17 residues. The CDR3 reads CASSERVGGRASDEQFF. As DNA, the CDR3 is TGTGCCAGCAGTGAAAGGGTGGGCGGGAGGGCCTCGGATGAGCAGTTCTTC.

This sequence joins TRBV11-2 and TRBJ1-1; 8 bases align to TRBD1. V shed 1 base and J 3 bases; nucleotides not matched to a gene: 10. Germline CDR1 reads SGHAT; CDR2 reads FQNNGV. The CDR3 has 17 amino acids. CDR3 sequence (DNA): TGTGCCAGCAGCTTAGGGGACAGGAGGGACACCTACACTGAAGCTTTCTTT. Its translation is CASSLGDRRDTYTEAFF.

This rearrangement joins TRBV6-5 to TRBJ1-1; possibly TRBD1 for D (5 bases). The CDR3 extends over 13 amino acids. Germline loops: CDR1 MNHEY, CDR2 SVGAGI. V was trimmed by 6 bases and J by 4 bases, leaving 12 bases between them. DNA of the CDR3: TGTGCCAGCAGCTTTCCAGGGTCCACTGAAGCTTTCTTT. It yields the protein CASSFPGSTEAFF.

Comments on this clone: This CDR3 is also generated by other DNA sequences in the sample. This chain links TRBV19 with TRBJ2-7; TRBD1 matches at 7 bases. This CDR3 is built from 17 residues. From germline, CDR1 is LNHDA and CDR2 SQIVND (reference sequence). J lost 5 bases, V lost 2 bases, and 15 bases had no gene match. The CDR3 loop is CASSIYNPRQGAHEQYF. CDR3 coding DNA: TGTGCCAGTAGTATATATAACCCTAGACAGGGAGCCCACGAGCAGTACTTC.

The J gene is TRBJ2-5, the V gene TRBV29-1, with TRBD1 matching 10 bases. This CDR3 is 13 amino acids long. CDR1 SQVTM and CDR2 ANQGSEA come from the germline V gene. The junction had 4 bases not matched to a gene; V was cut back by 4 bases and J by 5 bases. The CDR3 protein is CSVGTGGRETQYF. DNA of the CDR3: TGCAGCGTTGGGACAGGGGGTCGGGAGACCCAGTACTTC.

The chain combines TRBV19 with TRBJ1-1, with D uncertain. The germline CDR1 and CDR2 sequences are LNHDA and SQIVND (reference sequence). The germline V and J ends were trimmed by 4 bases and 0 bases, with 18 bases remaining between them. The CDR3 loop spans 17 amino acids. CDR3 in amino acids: CASSTPQGLVMNTEAFF. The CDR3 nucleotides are TGTGCCAGTAGTACGCCCCAAGGCCTAGTCATGAACACTGAAGCTTTCTTT.